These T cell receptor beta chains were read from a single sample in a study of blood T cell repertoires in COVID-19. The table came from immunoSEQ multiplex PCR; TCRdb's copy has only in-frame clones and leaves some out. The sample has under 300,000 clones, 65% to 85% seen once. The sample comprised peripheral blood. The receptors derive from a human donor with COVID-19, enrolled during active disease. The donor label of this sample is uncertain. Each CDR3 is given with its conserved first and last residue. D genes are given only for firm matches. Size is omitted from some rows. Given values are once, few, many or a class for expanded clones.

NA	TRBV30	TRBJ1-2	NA	CAWSAAPNRANFNGYTF	TGTGCCTGGAGTGCGGCCCCGAACAGGGCTAACTTCAATGGCTACACCTTC
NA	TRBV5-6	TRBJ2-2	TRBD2	CASSLGLAGGELFF	TGTGCCAGCAGCTTGGGCCTAGCGGGCGGGGAGCTGTTTTTT
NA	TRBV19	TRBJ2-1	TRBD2	CASSRTSGGPGNEQFF	TGTGCCAGTAGTAGGACGTCGGGAGGGCCAGGGAATGAGCAGTTCTTC
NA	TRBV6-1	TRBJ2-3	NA	CASSESGGPGDTQYF	TGTGCCAGCAGTGAATCCGGAGGGCCGGGAGATACGCAGTATTTT
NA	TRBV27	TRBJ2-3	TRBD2	CASSFLAGDSGTDTQYF	TGTGCCAGCAGTTTCCTAGCGGGAGATAGCGGCACAGATACGCAGTATTTT
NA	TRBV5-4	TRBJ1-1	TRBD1	CASSHDRANTEAFF	TGTGCCAGCAGCCACGACAGGGCGAACACTGAAGCTTTCTTT
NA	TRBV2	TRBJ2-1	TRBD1	CASRARGLGNEQFF	TGTGCCAGCAGGGCCAGGGGGCTGGGAAATGAGCAGTTCTTC
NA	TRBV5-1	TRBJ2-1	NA	CASSLVALSSYNEQFF	TGCGCCAGCAGCTTGGTAGCGCTGAGCTCCTACAATGAGCAGTTCTTC
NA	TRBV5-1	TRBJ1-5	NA	CASSADSSNQPQHF	TGCGCCAGCAGCGCGGACAGTAGCAATCAGCCCCAGCATTTT
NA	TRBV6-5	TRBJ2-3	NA	CASSSLVATDTQYF	TGTGCCAGCAGTTCGTTGGTAGCGACGGATACGCAGTATTTT
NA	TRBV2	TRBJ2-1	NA	CASSDLRGREQFF	TGTGCCAGCAGTGACCTCAGGGGCAGGGAGCAGTTCTTC
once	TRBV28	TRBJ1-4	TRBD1	CASSNHQGATNEKLFF	TGTGCCAGCAGTAATCATCAGGGGGCAACTAATGAAAAACTGTTTTTT
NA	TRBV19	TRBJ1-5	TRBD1	CASHLTGTGDGQPQHF	TGTGCCAGCCATCTAACCGGGACAGGGGATGGTCAGCCCCAGCATTTT
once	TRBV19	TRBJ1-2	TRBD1	CASSLHRGKVDGYTF	TGTGCCAGTAGTCTCCACAGGGGGAAGGTGGATGGCTACACCTTC
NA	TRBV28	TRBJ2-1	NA	CASSLFGGANEQFF	TGTGCCAGCAGTCTCTTCGGCGGGGCCAATGAGCAGTTCTTC
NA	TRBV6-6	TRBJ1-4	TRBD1	CASSGRGRGDEKLFF	TGTGCCAGCAGTGGCAGGGGGCGCGGGGATGAAAAACTGTTTTTT
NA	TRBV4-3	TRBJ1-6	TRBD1	CASSQDWDRGESPLHF	TGCGCCAGCAGCCAAGATTGGGACAGGGGGGAATCACCCCTCCACTTT
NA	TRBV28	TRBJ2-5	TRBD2	CASSPGLAGGETQYF	TGTGCCAGCAGTCCAGGACTAGCGGGGGGTGAGACCCAGTACTTC
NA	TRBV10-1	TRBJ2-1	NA	CASSAESSYNEQFF	TGCGCCAGCAGTGCGGAGAGCTCCTACAATGAGCAGTTCTTC
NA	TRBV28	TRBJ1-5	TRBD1	CASSRDQGGNQPQHF	TGTGCCAGCAGCCGAGATCAGGGGGGCAATCAGCCCCAGCATTTT
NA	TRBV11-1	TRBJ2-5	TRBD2	CASSTSSGRGETQYF	TGTGCCAGCAGCACATCTAGCGGGAGGGGAGAGACCCAGTACTTC
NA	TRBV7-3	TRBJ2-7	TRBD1	CASSLGTGAQEQYF	TGTGCCAGCAGCTTAGGGACAGGGGCCCAGGAGCAGTACTTC
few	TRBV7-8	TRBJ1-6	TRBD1	CASSSGTVNSPLHF	TGTGCCAGCAGCTCCGGGACAGTAAATTCACCCCTCCACTTT
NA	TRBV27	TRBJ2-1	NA	CASSFSLVEQFF	TGTGCCAGCAGTTTTAGCCTAGTTGAGCAGTTCTTC
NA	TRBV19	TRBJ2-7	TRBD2	CASSSTAGRDEQYF	TGTGCCAGTAGTTCAACGGCCGGGAGGGACGAGCAGTACTTC
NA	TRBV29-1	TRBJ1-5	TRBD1	CSVGQGPNQPQHF	TGCAGCGTGGGACAGGGCCCTAATCAGCCCCAGCATTTT
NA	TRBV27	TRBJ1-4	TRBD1	CASRPHVYGTGDEKLFF	TGTGCCAGCAGGCCCCACGTGTACGGGACAGGGGATGAAAAACTGTTTTTT
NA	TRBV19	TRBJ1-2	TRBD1	CATHPRDRDYGYTF	TGTGCCACTCATCCCCGTGACAGGGACTATGGCTACACCTTC